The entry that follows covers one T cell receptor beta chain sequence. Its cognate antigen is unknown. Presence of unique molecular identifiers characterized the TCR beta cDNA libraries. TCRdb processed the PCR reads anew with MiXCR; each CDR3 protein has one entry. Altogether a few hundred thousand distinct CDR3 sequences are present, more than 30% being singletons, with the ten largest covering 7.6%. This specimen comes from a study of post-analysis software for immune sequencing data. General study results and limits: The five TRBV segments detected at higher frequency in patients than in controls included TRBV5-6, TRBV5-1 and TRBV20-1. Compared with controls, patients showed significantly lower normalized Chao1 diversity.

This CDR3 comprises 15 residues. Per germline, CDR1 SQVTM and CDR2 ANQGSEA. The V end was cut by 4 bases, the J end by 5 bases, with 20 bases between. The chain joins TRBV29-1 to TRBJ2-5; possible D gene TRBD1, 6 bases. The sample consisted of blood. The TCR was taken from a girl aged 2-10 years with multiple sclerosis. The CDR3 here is CSVGPPTGWVETQYF. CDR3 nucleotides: TGCAGCGTTGGCCCACCTACAGGGTGGGTCGAGACCCAGTACTTC.